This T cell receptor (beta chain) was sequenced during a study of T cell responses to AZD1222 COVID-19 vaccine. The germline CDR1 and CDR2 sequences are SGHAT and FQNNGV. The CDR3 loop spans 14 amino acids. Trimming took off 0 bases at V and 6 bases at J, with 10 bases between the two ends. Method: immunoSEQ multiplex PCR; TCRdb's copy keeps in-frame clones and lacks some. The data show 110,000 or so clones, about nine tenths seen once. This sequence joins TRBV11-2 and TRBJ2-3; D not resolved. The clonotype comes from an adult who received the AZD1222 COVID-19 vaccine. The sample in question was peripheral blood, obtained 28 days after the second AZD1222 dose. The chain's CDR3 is CASSLESWFDTQYF. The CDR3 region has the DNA TGTGCCAGCAGCTTAGAGTCCTGGTTTGATACGCAGTATTTT.